The clone carrying this TCR beta chain occurred a few times. The data derive from a study of blood T cell repertoires in COVID-19. About the study: Samples of COVID-19 (acute and convalescent) were obtained from the United States, Italy and Spain. Sources were T cells, B-cell-depleted T cells, or PBMCs; the material itself was cDNA or gDNA.

Per the authors' pipeline: Reference gene primer amplification gave nucleated cell count estimates. TCRdb keeps only in-frame clones here, not all; method: immunoSEQ multiplex PCR. V and J calls and clone size are as listed in that table; D and trimming were resolved from the DNA. This table holds some 100,000 clones, roughly 77% found once. V lost 2 bases and J lost 6; bases outside the gene matches: 6. CDR3 length: 16 amino acids. CDR1 WSHSY and CDR2 SAAADI come from the germline V gene. The chain uses TRBV10-2 and TRBJ1-6, with TRBD1 identical over 8 bases. This receptor was taken from a human donor in a cohort sampled during active COVID-19. Source material: peripheral blood. Written as DNA, the CDR3 is TGCGCCAGCAGTGAGCTCAGGGGGCTAGCTAATTCACCCCTCCACTTT. Protein sequence: CASSELRGLANSPLHF.